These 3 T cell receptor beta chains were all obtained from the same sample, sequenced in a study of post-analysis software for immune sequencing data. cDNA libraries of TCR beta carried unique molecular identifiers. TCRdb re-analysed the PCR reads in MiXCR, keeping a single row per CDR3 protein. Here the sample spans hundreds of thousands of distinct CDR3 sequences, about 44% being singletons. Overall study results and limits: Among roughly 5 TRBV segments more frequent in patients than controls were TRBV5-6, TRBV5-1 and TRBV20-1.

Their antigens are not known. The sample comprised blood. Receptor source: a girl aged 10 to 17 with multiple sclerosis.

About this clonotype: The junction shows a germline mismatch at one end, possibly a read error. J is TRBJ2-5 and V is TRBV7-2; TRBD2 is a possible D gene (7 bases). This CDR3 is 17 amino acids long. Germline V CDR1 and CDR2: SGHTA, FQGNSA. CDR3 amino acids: CASGFGGGGPPQETQYF. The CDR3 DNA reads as TGTGCCAGCGGCTTTGGGGGGGGCGGGCCGCCCCAAGAGACCCAGTACTTC.

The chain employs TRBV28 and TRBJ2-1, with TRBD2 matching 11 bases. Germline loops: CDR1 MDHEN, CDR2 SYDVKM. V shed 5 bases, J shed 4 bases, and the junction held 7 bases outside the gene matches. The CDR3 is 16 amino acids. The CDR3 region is CASSPPGTSGYNEQFF. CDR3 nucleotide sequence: TGTGCCAGCAGTCCCCCTGGGACTAGCGGTTACAATGAGCAGTTCTTC. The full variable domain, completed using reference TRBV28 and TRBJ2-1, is DVKVTQSSRYLVKRTGEKVFLECVQDMDHENMFWYRQDPGLGLRLIYFSYDVKMKEKGDIPEGYSVSREKKERFSLILESASTNQTSMYLCASSPPGTSGYNEQFFGPGTRLTVL.

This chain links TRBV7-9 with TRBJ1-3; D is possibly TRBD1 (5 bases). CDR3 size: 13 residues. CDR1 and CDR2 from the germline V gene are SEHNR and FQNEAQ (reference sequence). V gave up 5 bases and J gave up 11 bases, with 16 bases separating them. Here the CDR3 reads CASSAPGWDSIYF. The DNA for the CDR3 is TGTGCCAGCAGCGCCCCGGGGTGGGACTCCATATATTTT.